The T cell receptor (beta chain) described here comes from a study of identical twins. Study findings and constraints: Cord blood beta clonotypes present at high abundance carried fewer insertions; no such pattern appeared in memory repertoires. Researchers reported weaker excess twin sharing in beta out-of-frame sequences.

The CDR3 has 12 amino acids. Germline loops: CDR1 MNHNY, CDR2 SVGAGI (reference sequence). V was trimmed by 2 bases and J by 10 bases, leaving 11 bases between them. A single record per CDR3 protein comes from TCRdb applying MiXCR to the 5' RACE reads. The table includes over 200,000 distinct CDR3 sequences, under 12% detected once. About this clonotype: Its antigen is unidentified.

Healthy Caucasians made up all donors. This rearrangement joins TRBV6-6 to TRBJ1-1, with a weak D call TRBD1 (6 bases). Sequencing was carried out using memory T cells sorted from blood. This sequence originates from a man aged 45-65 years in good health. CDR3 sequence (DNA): TGTGCCAGCAGTTACATCCAGGGGCCAGCTTTCTTT. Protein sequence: CASSYIQGPAFF.